This TCR beta chain is drawn from a study of somatic mutations in cytotoxic T cells in rheumatoid arthritis (dated by TCRdb to about 2017). With regard to the full study: Peripheral blood (about 28 ml EDTA) was collected from patients immediately after diagnosis and before any treatment began. Some V beta antibody-stained T-cell populations were flow-sorted on a FACSAria II or Sony SH800 at nearly 100% purity, and sorted V beta1+ cells also underwent TCRB sequencing. To characterize clonality, the study used TCRB deep sequencing while asking whether somatic mutations are carried by expanded CD8+ T-cell clones in newly diagnosed, untreated rheumatoid arthritis. For 60 or so rheumatoid arthritis patients and 15 to 25 healthy controls, TCRB deep sequencing was carried out. Median age was essentially the same in the patient group and the control group. What the research found in general, with its limitations: CD8+ T-cell clonality did not differ significantly between rheumatoid arthritis patients and age-matched healthy controls. It was unknown which antigens the expanded CD8+ clones targeted, and their absence from virus-specific databases did not exclude viral specificity. The slight underrepresentation of TRBV07 in patients was not corrected for multiple comparisons. The largest CD8+ clone made up more than 20% of CD8+ cells in about an eighth of the roughly 65 patients, and blood and synovial fluid shared several identical CD8+ TCRB sequences. Healthy controls showed no age-related increase in CD8+ clonality, whereas patients did (Spearman r ≈ 0.47).

There are 13 amino acids in the CDR3, from cysteine to phenylalanine inclusive. Of the read, only the CDR3 DNA is kept; its 39 bases are in frame from base 1. Sequences MNHNY (CDR1) and SVGAGI (CDR2) are obtained from the germline V gene (reference sequence). V is pared back by 7 bases and J by 2 bases, with 12 bases lying between the germline termini. CD4+ and CD8+ cells were isolated by positive magnetic bead selection on an AutoMACS, and purity was checked by flow cytometry. A TCR V beta antibody panel was used in flow cytometry to screen first for clonal expansions, which were then characterized by TCRB deep sequencing of sorted CD8+ fractions. Ficoll-Paque PLUS density gradient separation was used to isolate peripheral blood mononuclear cells. DNA from CD4-enriched, CD8-enriched or PBMC samples was extracted using Nucleospin Tissue or Tissue XS kits and then quantified on a Qubit 2.0 fluorometer.

Genomic DNA underwent TCRB CDR3 sequencing using the immunoSEQ assay. The authors' pipeline ran thus. When patient CD8+ clones exceeding 1% were checked against published virus-specific TCRB sequences, only a few matched. The analyses included only productive TCRB rearrangements. Clonality was expressed as a Shannon entropy-based productive clonality index, with each clone defined by a unique TCRB CDR3 sequence. The template counts of each clone relative to the total templates per sample were used to calculate repertoire overlap between two samples. V-gene usage measured by flow cytometry correlated with TCRB sequencing V-gene usage, with a Spearman r of 0.5 to 0.65. In TCRdb, the immuneACCESS table is reduced to in-frame sequences with V and J assigned. These tables do not hold every clone; where another copy was compared, an unresolved V gene accounts for under half, and the others remain unexplained. The V and J calls and clone size were taken over from that table, and D and trimming were inferred from the DNA. This sample has fewer than 40,000 clones in its table, and roughly four fifths of those were observed once. The ten largest clones take up 8.4% of the sample.

About this clone itself: Its antigen specificity is not known. It has no much larger one-base neighbor in the sample; base qualities were not kept.

The TCR sequence derives from an adult with rheumatoid arthritis. Sequences were obtained from CD8+ T cells sorted from blood. The chain joins TRBV6-6 to TRBJ2-7; D gene: possibly TRBD2, on 6 matching bases. CDR3 loop: CASTLGGPYEQYF. The DNA is TGTGCCAGCACCCTGGGGGGACCCTACGAGCAGTACTTC.